Shown below are 10 T cell receptor beta chains from a single sample sequenced in a study of shared clonotypes between healthy human individuals. Generated by immunoSEQ multiplex PCR, the TCRdb table keeps only in-frame clones and is missing some. The repertoire has under 2,500,000 clones, roughly 95% of them found once; the top ten carry around 0.13%. The sample was naive CD4+ T cells sorted from blood. Subset indicated: CD45RA+ positively selected. These receptors all stem from a man aged 18-30 years in good health.

This chain links TRBV6-6 with TRBJ1-4, with 8 bases fitting TRBD1. The germline CDR1 and CDR2 sequences are MNHNY and SVGAGI (reference sequence). The V gene end was trimmed by 6 bases and the J gene end by 8 bases; junction bases not matched to a gene: 8. This CDR3 has 14 residues. DNA of the CDR3: TGTGCCAGCAGCCGACAGGGGTTAGGGGAAAAACTGTTTTTT. Protein: CASSRQGLGEKLFF.

The rearrangement links TRBV5-6 to TRBJ1-6; tentative D call: TRBD1 (5 bases). V shed 5 bases and J shed 9 bases, with 12 bases lying between them. This CDR3 is 13 amino acids long. Germline values: CDR1 SGHDT, CDR2 YYEEEE. CDR3 protein: CASSPGGSSPLHF. Here the CDR3 DNA reads TGTGCCAGCAGTCCCGGGGGTAGTTCACCCCTCCACTTT.

The chain has TRBV7-8 and TRBJ2-5; 9 bases line up with TRBD2. The CDR3 covers 15 residues. The V segment lost 4 bases and the J segment 2 bases; nucleotides outside the gene matches: 5. CDR1 is SGHVS and CDR2 is FQNEAQ in the germline V gene. CDR3 loop: CASSSYSGGQETQYF. In nucleotides, the CDR3 is TGTGCCAGCAGCTCCTATAGCGGGGGACAAGAGACCCAGTACTTC.

This sequence joins TRBV5-1 and TRBJ1-2; unclear D gene. The CDR3 runs to 14 residues. V gave up 0 bases and J gave up 8 bases, with 14 bases separating them. In germline, CDR1 is SGHRS, CDR2 YFSETQ. CDR3 DNA sequence: TGCGCCAGCAGCTTGGCCGCGGGGTTTGGCGGCTACACCTTC. Translating gives CASSLAAGFGGYTF.

V is TRBV11-3 and J is TRBJ2-7; D unclear. Germline V gene data show CDR1 as SGHNT and CDR2 as YENEEA. V was cut by 4 bases and J by 3 bases, with 13 bases left in between. CDR3 size: 14 residues. This CDR3 is CASSSPVLDYEQYF. The CDR3 bases are TGTGCCAGCAGCTCTCCAGTATTGGACTACGAGCAGTACTTC.

The chain links TRBV14 to TRBJ2-3; 7 bases map to TRBD1. The junction had 10 bases not matched to a gene; V was cut back by 4 bases and J by 0 bases. Germline CDR1 SGHDN, CDR2 FVKESK. The length of the CDR3 is 17 residues. The CDR3 nucleotides read TGTGCCAGCAGCCGAGGGACAGCATCCTGGAGCACAGATACGCAGTATTTT. Its translation is CASSRGTASWSTDTQYF.

The rearrangement joins TRBV29-1 to TRBJ2-3; D might be TRBD2 (6 bases). The CDR3 is 13 amino acids. Trimming cost V 7 bases and J 7 bases, with 18 bases left between them. Germline V gene sequence: CDR1 SQVTM, CDR2 ANQGSEA. Here the CDR3 reads CSADDRGGNTQYF. The CDR3 bases are TGCAGCGCCGACGATCGGGGAGGAAATACGCAGTATTTT.

As concerns this clone: This sample includes further DNA sequences coding for the same CDR3. V gene TRBV11-2 combines with J gene TRBJ2-1; D ambiguous. The V gene lost 1 base and the J gene lost 9 bases, with 7 bases spanning the gap. CDR3 length: 12 residues. Germline CDR1 SGHAT, CDR2 FQNNGV. The CDR3 spells CASSLVVGEQFF. The CDR3 DNA reads as TGTGCCAGCAGCTTAGTGGTGGGTGAGCAGTTCTTC.

As DNA, the CDR3 is TGCAGCGTTGGGTACCGGGACAGGGCTGAAAAACTGTTTTTT. This translates into CSVGYRDRAEKLFF. The rearrangement joins TRBV29-1 to TRBJ1-4; TRBD1 matches 9 bases. The CDR3 runs to 14 residues. Germline V gene sequence: CDR1 SQVTM, CDR2 ANQGSEA. Unmatched junction bases numbered 7, after V lost 4 bases and J lost 7 bases. The full variable domain, with the rest looked up from reference TRBV29-1 and TRBJ1-4, is SAVISQKPSRDICQRGTSLTIQCQVDSQVTMMFWYRQQPGQSLTLIATANQGSEATYESGFVIDKFPISRPNLTFSTLTVSNMSPEDSSIYLCSVGYRDRAEKLFFGSGTQLSVL.

The V call is TRBV6-5, the J call TRBJ2-3, with 7 positions matching TRBD2. Per germline, CDR1 MNHEY and CDR2 SVGAGI. V was clipped by 2 bases and J by 3 bases; unmatched bases: 2. This CDR3 is 14 amino acids long. CDR3 sequence reads: CASSYREETDTQYF. The CDR3 coding sequence is TGTGCCAGCAGTTACCGGGAGGAGACAGATACGCAGTATTTT.